What follows are 24 T cell receptor beta chains derived from one specimen sequenced in a study of siplizumab effects on memory and regulatory T cells. Assay: immunoSEQ multiplex PCR; the TCRdb copy retains only in-frame clones and omits some. The sample shows some 100,000 clones, about 90% of them seen only once. Material: Tregs sorted from blood. These TCRs come from a human donor in good health.

The chain employs TRBV19 and TRBJ2-7, with D possibly TRBD1 on 6 matching bases. The CDR3 is made up of 14 amino acids. V was trimmed by 5 bases and J by 4 bases, leaving 15 bases between them. CDR1 is LNHDA, CDR2 SQIVND, per germline (reference sequence). CDR3 in DNA: TGTGCCAGTAGTGGGCCAGGGGAAATATACGAGCAGTACTTC. Protein product: CASSGPGEIYEQYF.

This chain connects TRBV6-5 to TRBJ2-1, with TRBD1 matching 8 bases. This CDR3 comprises 15 residues. Germline loops: CDR1 MNHEY, CDR2 SVGAGI. With V trimmed by 6 bases and J by 3 bases, 7 bases remained unmatched. The CDR3 is CASRNPTGDYNEQFF. CDR3 nucleotide sequence: TGTGCCAGCAGGAACCCGACAGGGGACTACAATGAGCAGTTCTTC.

The chain combines TRBV27 with TRBJ1-1; 7 positions agree with TRBD1. Germline V gene data show CDR1 as MNHEY and CDR2 as SMNVEV (reference sequence). CDR3 length: 13 amino acids. With V trimmed by 2 bases and J by 4 bases, 1 base remained unmatched. CDR3 sequence (DNA): TGTGCCAGCAGTTTAAACAGGGGCACTGAAGCTTTCTTT. Its protein product is CASSLNRGTEAFF.

The V and J genes are TRBV7-9 and TRBJ2-2; no reliable D call. The CDR3 runs 12 residues. V was shortened by 5 bases and J by 7 bases, with 8 bases between the two germline ends. The germline CDR1 and CDR2 sequences are SEHNR and FQNEAQ (reference sequence). CDR3 DNA: TGTGCCAGCAGCCAGGAAGTCGGGGAGCTGTTTTTT. Protein sequence: CASSQEVGELFF.

The chain recombines TRBV28 with TRBJ2-1; TRBD2 aligns across 10 bases. J gave up 1 base and V 6 bases, and 6 bases lay outside the gene matches. Germline CDR1 MDHEN, CDR2 SYDVKM. The CDR3 covers 16 residues. Here the CDR3 DNA reads TGTGCCAGCAGCCGAGCGGGGGGGGGTTCCTACAATGAGCAGTTCTTC. Protein product: CASSRAGGGSYNEQFF.

This rearrangement joins TRBV4-2 to TRBJ2-1, with D hard to call. The germline V and J ends were trimmed by 0 bases and 0 bases, with 6 bases remaining between them. The CDR3 extends over 15 amino acids. Germline V gives CDR1 LGHNA, CDR2 YNFKEQ. The CDR3 DNA reads TGTGCCAGCAGCCAAGAGGGTTACTCCTACAATGAGCAGTTCTTC. This codes for CASSQEGYSYNEQFF.

V is TRBV7-3 and J is TRBJ2-5, with unresolved D. Trimming removed 5 bases from V and 0 bases from J, with 4 bases in between. This CDR3 contains 12 residues. The germline gives CDR1 SGHTA, CDR2 FQGTGA. CDR3 sequence: CASSPNQETQYF. For the CDR3, the DNA is TGTGCCAGCAGCCCCAACCAAGAGACCCAGTACTTC.

This chain joins TRBV11-1 and TRBJ1-1, with a possible D match to TRBD1 (5 bases). V was cut by 5 bases and J by 0 bases, with 13 bases left in between. CDR1 is SGHAT and CDR2 is FQDESV in the germline V gene (reference sequence). The CDR3 sequence is 15 residues long. Here the CDR3 DNA reads TGTGCCAGCAGCCAAACGGACACCCTGAACACTGAAGCTTTCTTT. Protein sequence: CASSQTDTLNTEAFF. The whole variable domain, filled in from reference TRBV11-1 and TRBJ1-1, reads EAEVAQSPRYKITEKSQAVAFWCDPISGHATLYWYRQILGQGPELLVQFQDESVVDDSQLPKDRFSAERLKGVDSTLKIQPAELGDSAMYLCASSQTDTLNTEAFFGQGTRLTVV.

The genes are TRBV27 and TRBJ2-2; D perhaps matches TRBD2 (5 bases). The CDR3 consists of 16 residues. CDR1 is MNHEY and CDR2 is SMNVEV in the germline V gene (reference sequence). V was clipped by 5 bases and J by 3 bases, with 16 bases between them. CDR3 in amino acids: CASSGPGKSYTGELFF. The CDR3 bases are TGTGCCAGCAGTGGACCGGGAAAGTCTTACACCGGGGAGCTGTTTTTT.

The chain is built from TRBV10-3 and TRBJ1-2; unclear D gene. Germline V CDR1 and CDR2: ENHRY, SYGVKD. CDR3 length: 13 residues. Trimming removed 6 bases from V and 5 bases from J, with 13 bases in between. The CDR3 DNA sequence: TGTGCCATCAGGGTAGACAACGTTTATGGCTACACCTTC. Protein sequence: CAIRVDNVYGYTF.

The chain is built from TRBV9 and TRBJ2-1, with 7 nucleotides matching TRBD2. V lost 0 bases to trimming and J lost 2 bases; unmatched junction nucleotides: 8. The CDR3 runs to 17 residues. The germline V gene encodes CDR1 SGDLS and CDR2 YYNGEE. The CDR3 DNA reads as TGTGCCAGCAGCGTAGAGAGGACTAGTAAAGCCTACAATGAGCAGTTCTTC. Translating gives CASSVERTSKAYNEQFF.

This sequence joins TRBV12-5 and TRBJ2-5; TRBD2 is a possible D gene (5 bases). This CDR3 spans 14 amino acids. V lost 1 base to trimming and J lost 4 bases, with 10 bases between them. Germline assignment: CDR1 LGHNT and CDR2 FRNRAP. Here the CDR3 reads CASGLGGSRETQYF. CDR3 DNA sequence: TGTGCTAGTGGTTTGGGAGGGTCCAGAGAGACCCAGTACTTC.

This chain links TRBV18 with TRBJ2-5, with unresolved D. The CDR3 runs 14 residues. The germline V and J ends were trimmed by 0 bases and 4 bases, with 9 bases remaining between them. Germline V gene data show CDR1 as KGHSH and CDR2 as LQKENI. For the CDR3, the DNA is TGTGCCAGCTCACCACCTAACAGAAGAGAGACCCAGTACTTC. The encoded protein is CASSPPNRRETQYF.

The chain links TRBV6-1 to TRBJ1-1; D not certain. The CDR3 is 14 amino acids. CDR1 and CDR2 (germline): MNHNS, SASEGT. The V gene lost 8 bases and the J gene lost 9 bases, with 22 bases spanning the gap. DNA for the CDR3: TGTGCCAGCGCCTCCCGGCCCCTGGAGATTAAAGCTTTCTTT. This codes for CASASRPLEIKAFF.

V and J are TRBV4-2 and TRBJ2-3, with D perhaps given as TRBD1 or TRBD2 (7 bases each). This CDR3 has 16 residues. Germline V CDR1 and CDR2: LGHNA, YNFKEQ. V was clipped by 4 bases and J by 0 bases, with 14 bases between them. The CDR3 DNA sequence: TGTGCCAGCAGCCCTCAGGGGGGGCCTAGCACAGATACGCAGTATTTT. It encodes CASSPQGGPSTDTQYF.

The chain carries TRBV5-6 and TRBJ1-5; TRBD1 aligns across 7 bases. The CDR3 length is 15 residues. The germline V gene encodes CDR1 SGHDT and CDR2 YYEEEE. Trimming at V came to 0 bases and at J to 4 bases, leaving 4 bases not matched to a gene. The CDR3 loop is CASSLGLTGNQPQHF. The DNA of the CDR3 is TGTGCCAGCAGCTTGGGGTTGACAGGGAATCAGCCCCAGCATTTT.

The genes are TRBV5-4 and TRBJ2-3; TRBD2 aligns across 13 bases. The CDR3 is 15 amino acids. The trim removed 1 base at V and 5 bases at J, leaving 1 base unmatched. Germline values: CDR1 SGHNT, CDR2 YYREEE (reference sequence). The CDR3 loop reads CASSLTSGGGDTQYF. CDR3 nucleotides: TGTGCCAGCAGCTTGACTAGCGGGGGGGGAGATACGCAGTATTTT. The variable domain in full, completed from reference TRBV5-4 and TRBJ2-3, reads ETGVTQSPTHLIKTRGQQVTLRCSSQSGHNTVSWYQQALGQGPQFIFQYYREEENGRGNFPPRFSGLQFPNYSSELNVNALELDDSALYLCASSLTSGGGDTQYFGPGTRLTVL.

V and J are TRBV28 and TRBJ1-3; D might be TRBD1 (5 bases). The CDR3 loop spans 12 amino acids. Trimming stripped 6 bases from V and 9 bases from J, with 12 bases between. Germline values: CDR1 MDHEN, CDR2 SYDVKM. CDR3 bases: TGTGCCAGCAGCTTGCGGGGGGTCACCATATATTTT. Translation gives CASSLRGVTIYF.

The chain carries TRBV7-9 and TRBJ1-1; 8 bases are shared with TRBD1. The V gene end was trimmed by 2 bases and the J gene end by 0 bases; junction bases not matched to a gene: 2. This CDR3 comprises 15 residues. From germline, CDR1 is SEHNR and CDR2 FQNEAQ (reference sequence). CDR3 nucleotide sequence: TGTGCCAGCAGCTTACAGGGGGCCTTGAACACTGAAGCTTTCTTT. This gives the protein CASSLQGALNTEAFF.

The genes are TRBV11-2 and TRBJ1-5; a weak D match, TRBD1 (5 bases). Germline CDR1 SGHAT, CDR2 FQNNGV. The V end lost 3 bases, the J end lost 0 bases, and 12 bases lay between the germline ends. This CDR3 has 16 residues. In DNA form, the CDR3 reads TGTGCCAGCAGCTTGGGCGGGGGTTATAGCAATCAGCCCCAGCATTTT. Protein sequence: CASSLGGGYSNQPQHF.

The chain combines TRBV7-3 with TRBJ2-7, with D uncertain. Trimming pared 5 bases from V and 3 bases from J, leaving 11 bases between. Germline-derived CDR1 and CDR2 are SGHTA and FQGTGA. The CDR3 is 13 residues long. CDR3 in DNA: TGTGCCAGCAGCCAATCGTGGGGCTACGAGCAGTACTTC. Translating gives CASSQSWGYEQYF.

This clone was detected only once. The chain joins TRBV21-1 to TRBJ2-7; the table's D call, TRBD2, has no DNA check behind it. TRBV21-1 is recorded as a pseudogene. The CDR3 runs to 15 residues. This CDR3 reads CASRLFPGTANEQYF. The CDR3 bases are TGTGCCAGCAGACTCTTCCCGGGAACAGCGAACGAGCAGTACTTC.

This clone showed up just a few times. J is TRBJ2-1 and V is TRBV12-5; D might be TRBD1 (6 bases). V lost 2 bases to trimming and J lost 0 bases, with 17 bases between them. This CDR3 has 18 residues. The germline V gene has CDR1 LGHNT and CDR2 FRNRAP. The DNA for the CDR3 is TGTGCTAGTGGTTTGACACTCTCAGGGGCCCGCTCCTACAATGAGCAGTTCTTC. Residues: CASGLTLSGARSYNEQFF.

The genes are TRBV18 and TRBJ1-1, with D unclear. The CDR3 extends over 15 amino acids. V was cut by 5 bases and J by 4 bases, with 17 bases left in between. The germline gives CDR1 KGHSH, CDR2 LQKENI. The chain's CDR3 is CASSFVQVDGTEAFF. CDR3 sequence (DNA): TGTGCCAGCTCATTTGTGCAGGTCGATGGCACTGAAGCTTTCTTT. Using reference TRBV18 and TRBJ1-1 for the parts outside the CDR3, the full variable domain is NAGVMQNPRHLVRRRGQEARLRCSPMKGHSHVYWYRQLPEEGLKFMVYLQKENIIDESGMPKERFSAEFPKEGPSILRIQQVVRGDSAAYFCASSFVQVDGTEAFFGQGTRLTVV.